The clone carrying this T cell receptor (beta chain) has only one observation. This sample was included in a study of CD8 T cells in Susac syndrome. The RNA input was about 0.5 to 1 ug, and it was reverse transcribed with random hexamers. The immunoSEQ assay covered 54 Vbeta and 13 Jbeta segments for CDR3. TCRdb processed the immunoSEQ multiplex PCR reads anew with MiXCR; each CDR3 protein has one entry. This sample has 350,000 to 550,000 distinct CDR3 sequences, with 75% to 90% found just once. The CDR3 length is 14 residues. After removal of 1 base from V and 4 bases from J, the junction contained 4 bases not matched to a gene. Germline loops: CDR1 MGHRA, CDR2 YSYEKL. In blood CD8+ and CD4+ T cells, TCR beta underwent sequencing. Both CD4+ and CD8+ T cells were negatively isolated, and TEMRA cells underwent FACS enrichment.

The source is a human donor with multiple sclerosis. Source material: CD8+ T cells from PBMCs. The J gene is TRBJ2-7, the V gene TRBV4-1, with 7 bases lining up with TRBD1. The CDR3 DNA reads as TGCGCCAGCAGCCAAGGAACAGGGGATTACGAGCAGTACTTC. Protein product: CASSQGTGDYEQYF.